This TCR beta chain came from a study of blood T cell repertoires in COVID-19. Study-level information: COVID-19 samples collected from the United States, Italy and Spain covered acute and convalescent phases. From T cells, B-cell-depleted T cells, or PBMCs came the material, which was cDNA or gDNA.

Germline V gives CDR1 MDHEN, CDR2 SYDVKM. The CDR3 totals 14 residues. The V end was cut by 6 bases, the J end by 6 bases, with 18 bases between. Repertoires were generated with immunoSEQ multiplex PCR, while TCRdb's copy carries only in-frame clones and drops some. The table records roughly 150,000 clones, under 85% of them present only once. This clonotype was sampled from a man aged 45-65 years with active or convalescent COVID-19. The specimen was peripheral blood. V is TRBV28 and J is TRBJ2-7; D possibly corresponds to TRBD1 (5 bases). DNA for the CDR3: TGTGCCAGCAGCCCTCCGCAGGGCGCCACCGAGCAGTACTTC. It is translated as CASSPPQGATEQYF.